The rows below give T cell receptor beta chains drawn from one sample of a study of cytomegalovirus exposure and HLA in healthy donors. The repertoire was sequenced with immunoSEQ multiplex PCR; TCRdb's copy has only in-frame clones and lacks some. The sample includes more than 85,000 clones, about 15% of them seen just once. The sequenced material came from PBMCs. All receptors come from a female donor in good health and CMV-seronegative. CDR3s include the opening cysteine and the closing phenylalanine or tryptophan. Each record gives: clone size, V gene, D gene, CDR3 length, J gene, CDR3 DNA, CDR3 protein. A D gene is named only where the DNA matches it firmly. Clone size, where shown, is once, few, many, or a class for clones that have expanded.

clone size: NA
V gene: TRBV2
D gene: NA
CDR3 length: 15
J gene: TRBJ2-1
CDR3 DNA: TGTGCCAGCAGTGAAGCGCGCCTAGCCATGGGGGAGCAGTTCTTC
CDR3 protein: CASSEARLAMGEQFF

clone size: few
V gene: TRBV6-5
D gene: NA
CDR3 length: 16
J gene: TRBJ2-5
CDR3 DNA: TGTGCCAGCAGTTACTCGCAATGGACTCATCAAGAGACCCAGTACTTC
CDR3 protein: CASSYSQWTHQETQYF

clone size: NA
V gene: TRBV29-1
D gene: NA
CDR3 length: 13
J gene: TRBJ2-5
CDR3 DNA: TGCAGCGTTGCGTGGGCCCAGCAAGAGACCCAGTACTTC
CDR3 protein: CSVAWAQQETQYF

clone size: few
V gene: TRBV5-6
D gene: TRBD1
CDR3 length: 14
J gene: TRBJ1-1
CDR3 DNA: TGTGCCAGCAGCCCCTCCGGGACAGGGGCTGAAGCTTTCTTT
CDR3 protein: CASSPSGTGAEAFF

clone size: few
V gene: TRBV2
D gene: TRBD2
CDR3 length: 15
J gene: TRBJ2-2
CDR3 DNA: TGTGCCAGCAGATTCGGGAGGACCAACACCGGGGAGCTGTTTTTT
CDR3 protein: CASRFGRTNTGELFF

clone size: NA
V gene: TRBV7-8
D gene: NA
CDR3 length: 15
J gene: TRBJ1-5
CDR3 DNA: TGTGCCAGCAGCTTAGGCGGGGGCAGCGGGGGGCCCCAGCATTTT
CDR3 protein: CASSLGGGSGGPQHF

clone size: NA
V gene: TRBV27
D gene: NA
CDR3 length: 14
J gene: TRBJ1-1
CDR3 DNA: TGTGCCAGCAGTTCCTCAGGGCACAACACTGAAGCTTTCTTT
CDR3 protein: CASSSSGHNTEAFF

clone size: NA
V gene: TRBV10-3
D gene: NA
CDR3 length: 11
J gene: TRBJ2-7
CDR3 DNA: TGTGCCACGCAGTTAAACTACGAGCAGTACTTC
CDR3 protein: CATQLNYEQYF

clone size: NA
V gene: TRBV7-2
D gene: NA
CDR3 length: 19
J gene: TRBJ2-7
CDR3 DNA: TGTGCCAGCAGCCCCAAAACCCCAAATAGATATGGCAGGGGCCTTGAAAAGTACTTC
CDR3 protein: CASSPKTPNRYGRGLEKYF

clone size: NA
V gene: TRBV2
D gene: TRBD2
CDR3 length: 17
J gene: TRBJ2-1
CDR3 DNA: TGTGCCAGCAGGCTTCTTACGGGGGGGCGGTTTGGCAATGAGCAGTTCTTC
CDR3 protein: CASRLLTGGRFGNEQFF

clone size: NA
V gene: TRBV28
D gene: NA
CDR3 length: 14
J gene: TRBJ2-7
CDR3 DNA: TGTGCCAGCAGTTTAAAGGGGCGAACCTACGAGCAGTACTTC
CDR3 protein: CASSLKGRTYEQYF

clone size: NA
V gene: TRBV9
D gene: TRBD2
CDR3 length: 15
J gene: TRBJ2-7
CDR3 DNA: TGTGCCAGCAGCGGTAGCGGGAGATTCCCGTACGAGCAGTACTTC
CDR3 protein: CASSGSGRFPYEQYF

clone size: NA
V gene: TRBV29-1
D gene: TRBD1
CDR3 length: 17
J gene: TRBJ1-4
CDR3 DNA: TGCAGCGTTGATGGTTATCAGGGGGCTGGAACTAATGAAAAACTGTTTTTT
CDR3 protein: CSVDGYQGAGTNEKLFF

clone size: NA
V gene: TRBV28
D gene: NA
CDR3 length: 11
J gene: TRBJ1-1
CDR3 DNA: TGTGCCAGCAGTTTAATATCCGAAGCTTTCTTT
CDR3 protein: CASSLISEAFF

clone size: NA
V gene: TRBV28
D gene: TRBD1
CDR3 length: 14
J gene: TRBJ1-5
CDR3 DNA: TGTGCCAGCAGCCAACAGGGGATAGATCAGCCCCAGCATTTT
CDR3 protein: CASSQQGIDQPQHF

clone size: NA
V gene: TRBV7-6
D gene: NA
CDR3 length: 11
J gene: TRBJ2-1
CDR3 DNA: TGTGCCAGCAGCACGGGTTATGAGCAGTTCTTC
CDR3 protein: CASSTGYEQFF

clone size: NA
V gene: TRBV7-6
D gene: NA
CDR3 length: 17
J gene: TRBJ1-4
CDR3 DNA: TGTGCCAGCAGCCTCCCGACAGCACTTACAACTAATGAAAAACTGTTTTTT
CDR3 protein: CASSLPTALTTNEKLFF

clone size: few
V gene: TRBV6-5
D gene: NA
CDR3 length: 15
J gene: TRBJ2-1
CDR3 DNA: TGTGCCAGCAGTCGGGGAGATTATGGATACAATGAGCAGTTCTTC
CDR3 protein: CASSRGDYGYNEQFF

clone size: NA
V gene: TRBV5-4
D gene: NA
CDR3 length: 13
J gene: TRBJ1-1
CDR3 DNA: TGTGCCAGCACAGGGGCGACAAACACTGAAGCTTTCTTT
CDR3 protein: CASTGATNTEAFF